The 13 T cell receptor beta chains in this list originate from one sample, sequenced in a study of OX40 agonist ivuxolimab in advanced cancers. TCRdb's table, derived via immunoSEQ multiplex PCR, lists solely in-frame clones and lacks some. The profile shows fewer than 60,000 clones, 70% to 90% of them singletons. This specimen consisted of CD4+ or CD8+ T cells sorted from blood, obtained in a trial of the OX40 agonist ivuxolimab. The receptors come from an adult with an advanced solid tumor such as melanoma, head and neck, liver or kidney cancer.

The rearrangement links TRBV2 to TRBJ1-6, with 9 bases lining up with TRBD1. The CDR3 is 14 amino acids. V shed 4 bases and J 12 bases; nucleotides not matched to a gene: 7. Germline CDR1 and CDR2: SNHLY and FYNNEI. The CDR3 loop is CASSADRGLEPLHF. The CDR3 nucleotides read TGTGCCAGCAGTGCAGACAGGGGGTTGGAACCCCTCCACTTT.

This chain connects TRBV7-8 to TRBJ1-5; D is perhaps TRBD1 (5 bases). The CDR3 runs to 15 residues. V dropped 0 bases and J dropped 3 bases, with 9 bases sitting between them. Germline CDR1 and CDR2: SGHVS and FQNEAQ. DNA of the CDR3: TGTGCCAGCAGCTTAGCGGGCAGGGCCAATCAGCCCCAGCATTTT. It is translated as CASSLAGRANQPQHF.

The chain joins TRBV7-9 to TRBJ2-6; D gene ambiguous. CDR3 length: 17 residues. The V and J ends lost 5 bases and 4 bases respectively, with 18 bases between them. Germline loops: CDR1 SEHNR, CDR2 FQNEAQ (reference sequence). CDR3 region: CASSLIAALSGANVLTF. CDR3 nucleotides: TGTGCCAGCAGCCTCATCGCAGCTCTCTCCGGGGCCAACGTCCTGACTTTC.

The chain joins TRBV6-6 to TRBJ1-5, with D hard to call. This CDR3 has 12 residues. CDR1 and CDR2 (germline): MNHNY, SVGAGI (reference sequence). Trimming stripped 6 bases from V and 4 bases from J, with 7 bases between. CDR3 residues: CASSQGNQPQHF. The DNA of the CDR3 is TGTGCCAGCAGCCAAGGGAATCAGCCCCAGCATTTT.

V and J are TRBV15 and TRBJ2-5; D possibly corresponds to TRBD2 (5 bases). The CDR3 is 13 residues long. Germline CDR1 LNHNV, CDR2 YYDKDF (reference sequence). V was clipped by 5 bases and J by 2 bases, with 9 bases between them. The CDR3 reads CATSQRSQETQYF. CDR3 coding DNA: TGTGCCACCAGCCAGCGGTCACAAGAGACCCAGTACTTC.

The chain combines TRBV7-9 with TRBJ1-2; D is uncertain. Trimming pared 2 bases from V and 7 bases from J, leaving 11 bases between. The CDR3 loop spans 13 amino acids. Germline CDR1 reads SEHNR; CDR2 reads FQNEAQ (reference sequence). The CDR3 loop is CASSLSQDSGYTF. CDR3 DNA: TGTGCCAGCAGCTTAAGTCAGGACTCTGGCTACACCTTC.

This sequence joins TRBV27 and TRBJ2-1; D gene ambiguous. Germline lookup yields CDR1 MNHEY and CDR2 SMNVEV (reference sequence). Between the trimmed V and J ends, which lost 3 bases and 1 base, there was a span of 7 bases. CDR3 size: 14 residues. The CDR3 bases are TGTGCCAGCAGTTTCCGTCAATCCTACAATGAGCAGTTCTTC. Translated, it gives CASSFRQSYNEQFF.

The gene calls are TRBV28 and TRBJ2-5, with 11 nucleotides matching TRBD2. Germline lookup yields CDR1 MDHEN and CDR2 SYDVKM. J lost 4 bases, V lost 7 bases, and 5 bases had no gene match. The CDR3 contains 14 residues. In DNA form, the CDR3 reads TGTGCCAGCAATTCCGGGACTAGCGGAGAGACCCAGTACTTC. Protein sequence: CASNSGTSGETQYF. The full variable domain, completed using reference TRBV28 and TRBJ2-5, is DVKVTQSSRYLVKRTGEKVFLECVQDMDHENMFWYRQDPGLGLRLIYFSYDVKMKEKGDIPEGYSVSREKKERFSLILESASTNQTSMYLCASNSGTSGETQYFGPGTRLLVL.

This clone was recorded a few times. J is TRBJ1-1 and V is TRBV29-1, with unresolved D. Trimming removed 4 bases at V and 0 bases at J, with 9 bases between. Germline V CDR1 and CDR2: SQVTM, ANQGSEA. This CDR3 region has 13 residues. The CDR3 sequence: CSVGLQMNTEAFF. CDR3 sequence (DNA): TGCAGCGTTGGCCTCCAGATGAACACTGAAGCTTTCTTT. The full variable domain, completed using reference TRBV29-1 and TRBJ1-1, is SAVISQKPSRDICQRGTSLTIQCQVDSQVTMMFWYRQQPGQSLTLIATANQGSEATYESGFVIDKFPISRPNLTFSTLTVSNMSPEDSSIYLCSVGLQMNTEAFFGQGTRLTVV.

The chain is built from TRBV28 and TRBJ2-3, with a possible D match to TRBD2 (5 bases). The V gene lost 4 bases and the J gene lost 2 bases, with 10 bases spanning the gap. This CDR3 spans 14 amino acids. CDR1 MDHEN and CDR2 SYDVKM come from the germline V gene. CDR3 in amino acids: CASSSGLVTDTQYF. CDR3 DNA: TGTGCCAGCAGTTCTGGACTCGTCACAGATACGCAGTATTTT.

V gene TRBV10-3 combines with J gene TRBJ2-3; perhaps TRBD2 as D (6 bases). This CDR3 comprises 12 residues. The germline V gene encodes CDR1 ENHRY and CDR2 SYGVKD. V was clipped by 5 bases and J by 9 bases, with 12 bases between them. The CDR3 loop reads CAISFSRETQYF. CDR3 sequence (DNA): TGTGCCATCAGTTTTTCCCGGGAGACGCAGTATTTT.

The CDR3 bases are TGTGCCATCAGCAAACAGGGGGCGGAGGATACGCAGTATTTT. It is translated as CAISKQGAEDTQYF. The genes are TRBV10-3 and TRBJ2-3; 9 nucleotides agree with TRBD1. With 6 bases clipped from V and 6 bases from J, the junction kept 7 bases outside the gene matches. This CDR3 contains 14 residues. Germline CDR1 is ENHRY and CDR2 is SYGVKD.

This clone has just a few counts. The genes are TRBV12-2 and TRBJ2-7. TRBV12-2 is reported as a pseudogene. This CDR3 has 14 residues. In DNA, the CDR3 is TGTGCAAGTCGCCCGGGACCGAAGTTCTACGAGCAGTACTTC. Amino acids: CASRPGPKFYEQYF.